Reported below is one T cell receptor beta chain. Its matching antigen is unknown. This entry is derived from a study of T cell responses to AZD1222 COVID-19 vaccine. Repertoires were generated with immunoSEQ multiplex PCR, while TCRdb's copy carries only in-frame clones and drops some. In the table there are over 45,000 clones, more than 80% of which are singletons. General study findings and limits: Baseline serostatus was positive in only a handful of AZD1222 recipients. Increased Spike-specific TCR breadth and depth were observed after two AZD1222 doses.

J was trimmed by 8 bases and V by 5 bases; bases with no gene match: 16. Germline V gives CDR1 SGHVS, CDR2 FQNEAQ. The CDR3 runs 17 residues. The clonotype was recovered from an adult in good health. Sequenced material: peripheral blood, taken on day 0 of AZD1222 vaccination. This sequence joins TRBV7-8 and TRBJ2-1; 9 bases align to TRBD2. CDR3 sequence (DNA): TGTGCCAGCAGCCTCCTACTGACTAGCGGCGGGGACGATGAGCAGTTCTTC. Translation gives CASSLLLTSGGDDEQFF.